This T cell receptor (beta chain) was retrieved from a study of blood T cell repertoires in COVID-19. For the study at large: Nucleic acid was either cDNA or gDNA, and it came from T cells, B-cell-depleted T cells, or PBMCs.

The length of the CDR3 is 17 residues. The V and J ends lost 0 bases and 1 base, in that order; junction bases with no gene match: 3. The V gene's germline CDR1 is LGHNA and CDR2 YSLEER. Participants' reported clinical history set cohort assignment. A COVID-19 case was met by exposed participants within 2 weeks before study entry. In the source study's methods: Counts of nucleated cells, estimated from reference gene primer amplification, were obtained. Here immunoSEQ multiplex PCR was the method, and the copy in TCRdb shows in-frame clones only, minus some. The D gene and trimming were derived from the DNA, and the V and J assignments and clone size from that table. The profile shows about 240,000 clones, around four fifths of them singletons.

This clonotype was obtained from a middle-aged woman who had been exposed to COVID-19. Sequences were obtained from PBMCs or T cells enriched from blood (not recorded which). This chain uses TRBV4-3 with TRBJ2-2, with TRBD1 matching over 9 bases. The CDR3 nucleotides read TGCGCCAGCAGCCAAGAACCGGACAGGGGGAACACCGGGGAGCTGTTTTTT. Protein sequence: CASSQEPDRGNTGELFF.